The 26 T cell receptor beta chains in this list originate from one sample, sequenced in a study of cytomegalovirus exposure and HLA in healthy donors. The study ran its PCR with 60 Vbeta and 13 Jbeta primers. TCRdb's table, derived via immunoSEQ multiplex PCR, lists solely in-frame clones and lacks some. The table includes around 140,000 clones, 80% detected once. The sample taken for sequencing was PBMCs. The source is a middle-aged man in good health and CMV-seronegative.

This clone has a handful of counts. The rearrangement links TRBV6-5 to TRBJ1-1, with D unclear. CDR1 is MNHEY, CDR2 SVGAGI, per germline. V was clipped by 6 bases and J by 0 bases, with 14 bases between them. The CDR3 is made up of 15 amino acids. CDR3 amino acids: CASSPTDNMNTEAFF. Here the CDR3 DNA reads TGTGCCAGCAGCCCGACCGACAACATGAACACTGAAGCTTTCTTT.

Many counts were recorded for this clone. J is TRBJ2-1 and V is TRBV6-6; 10 bases line up with TRBD1. Germline CDR1 is MNHNY and CDR2 is SVGAGI (reference sequence). The V gene end was trimmed by 1 base and the J gene end by 7 bases; junction bases not matched to a gene: 4. The CDR3 is 15 amino acids. DNA for the CDR3: TGTGCCAGCAGTTACTTCGGACAGGGGGTGAATGAGCAGTTCTTC. It codes for CASSYFGQGVNEQFF.

The chain uses TRBV13 and TRBJ2-1; 16 bases match TRBD2. V dropped 0 bases and J dropped 10; count of bases not matched to a gene: 6. The CDR3 is 17 amino acids. The germline gives CDR1 PRHDT, CDR2 FYEKMQ (reference sequence). CDR3 sequence reads: CASSLGGLAGGPYEQFF. CDR3 DNA sequence: TGTGCCAGCAGCTTAGGGGGACTAGCGGGGGGGCCGTACGAGCAGTTCTTC.

The CDR3 loop reads CASRWDRAIDGYTF. The DNA for the CDR3 is TGTGCCAGCAGATGGGACAGGGCTATCGATGGCTACACCTTC. The J gene is TRBJ1-2, the V gene TRBV5-6; 9 bases match TRBD1. V gave up 5 bases and J gave up 6 bases; unmatched junction bases: 8. The germline V gene encodes CDR1 SGHDT and CDR2 YYEEEE. This CDR3 has 14 amino acids.

The chain links TRBV5-6 to TRBJ2-5, with a possible D match to TRBD1 (5 bases). Germline CDR1 SGHDT, CDR2 YYEEEE. Deletions cut 3 bases from V and 4 bases from J, with 16 bases between. CDR3 size: 15 residues. The CDR3 DNA follows: TGTGCCAGCAGCTACAACCAGGGTATGGGAGAGACCCAGTACTTC. Translation gives CASSYNQGMGETQYF.

This clone was seen a handful of times. The rearrangement uses TRBV27 and TRBJ2-3, with 8 bases lining up with TRBD2. The CDR3 is 15 residues long. Germline-derived CDR1 and CDR2 are MNHEY and SMNVEV (reference sequence). Trimming at V came to 4 bases and at J to 5 bases, leaving 8 bases not matched to a gene. CDR3 sequence: CASSYRRGVQDTQYF. DNA for the CDR3: TGTGCCAGCAGTTATCGGCGGGGGGTTCAAGATACGCAGTATTTT.

The chain combines TRBV2 with TRBJ2-7; 8 bases fit TRBD2. V shed 10 bases, J shed 3 bases, and the junction held 5 bases outside the gene matches. The CDR3 covers 12 residues. Per germline, CDR1 SNHLY and CDR2 FYNNEI. This chain's CDR3 is CAIRGGLYEQYF. DNA for the CDR3: TGTGCCATACGGGGGGGCCTCTACGAGCAGTACTTC. The full variable domain, completed using reference TRBV2 and TRBJ2-7, is EPEVTQTPSHQVTQMGQEVILRCVPISNHLYFYWYRQILGQKVEFLVSFYNNEISEKSEIFDDQFSVERPDGSNFTLKIRSTKLEDSAMYFCAIRGGLYEQYFGPGTRLTVT.

This chain links TRBV9 with TRBJ2-7; 7 bases are a match to TRBD1. In germline, CDR1 is SGDLS, CDR2 YYNGEE. This CDR3 spans 17 amino acids. The J segment lost 3 bases and the V segment lost 4 bases, leaving 16 bases of the junction unmatched. The chain's CDR3 is CASSPTGRGKGNYEQYF. As DNA, the CDR3 is TGTGCCAGCAGCCCCACCGGCAGGGGGAAGGGGAACTACGAGCAGTACTTC.

Only one count was recorded for this clone. The rearrangement links TRBV5-6 to TRBJ1-1; TRBD1 agrees at 7 bases. With 2 bases clipped from V and 4 bases from J, the junction kept 8 bases outside the gene matches. The CDR3 contains 15 residues. The germline V gene encodes CDR1 SGHDT and CDR2 YYEEEE. The CDR3 reads CASSFWRGPGTEAFF. CDR3 bases: TGTGCCAGCAGCTTTTGGAGGGGGCCAGGCACTGAAGCTTTCTTT.

Points on this clone: A far larger clone is one base from this, pointing to a likely read error. The CDR3 region is CASSLEGDQLQHF. DNA of the CDR3: TGCGCCAGCAGCTTGGAGGGGGATCAGCTCCAGCATTTT. The chain couples TRBV5-1 to TRBJ1-5, with a weak D call TRBD1 (6 bases). Germline V CDR1 and CDR2: SGHRS, YFSETQ. This CDR3 has 13 amino acids.

The V call is TRBV2, the J call TRBJ2-3; 8 bases map to TRBD1. The CDR3 has 13 amino acids. CDR1 SNHLY and CDR2 FYNNEI come from the germline V gene. V shed 4 bases and J 6 bases; nucleotides not matched to a gene: 3. The CDR3 reads CASSVQGDDTQYF. The CDR3 DNA reads as TGTGCCAGCAGTGTACAGGGGGACGATACGCAGTATTTT.

V gene TRBV7-9 combines with J gene TRBJ2-1; D remains unclear. This CDR3 is built from 14 residues. V was cut by 3 bases and J by 0 bases, with 6 bases left in between. Germline V CDR1 and CDR2: SEHNR, FQNEAQ (reference sequence). For the CDR3, the DNA is TGTGCCAGCAGCTTCGGTAGCTCCTACAATGAGCAGTTCTTC. The encoded protein is CASSFGSSYNEQFF.

J is TRBJ2-7 and V is TRBV11-2; 10 nucleotides line up with TRBD2. In germline, CDR1 is SGHAT, CDR2 FQNNGV. V shed 1 base, J shed 5 bases, and the junction held 5 bases outside the gene matches. The CDR3 has 15 amino acids. The DNA of the CDR3 is TGTGCCAGCAGCTTAGTACTAGCGGGGTCAGACGAGCAGTACTTC. This gives the protein CASSLVLAGSDEQYF. The full variable domain, rest sourced from reference TRBV11-2 and TRBJ2-7, is EAGVAQSPRYKIIEKRQSVAFWCNPISGHATLYWYQQILGQGPKLLIQFQNNGVVDDSQLPKDRFSAERLKGVDSTLKIQPAKLEDSAVYLCASSLVLAGSDEQYFGPGTRLTVT.

This chain connects TRBV18 to TRBJ1-2; 9 bases agree with TRBD1. Losses at the gene ends were 5 bases for V and 7 bases for J; bases not matched to a gene: 8. This CDR3 contains 14 residues. Germline lookup yields CDR1 KGHSH and CDR2 LQKENI. CDR3 region: CASSSGTGMGGYTF. Here the CDR3 DNA reads TGTGCCAGCTCATCCGGGACAGGGATGGGTGGCTACACCTTC.

V and J are TRBV29-1 and TRBJ2-3, with TRBD1 matching 8 bases. The trim removed 3 bases at V and 1 base at J, leaving 12 bases unmatched. CDR1 is SQVTM and CDR2 is ANQGSEA in the germline V gene. CDR3 length: 17 residues. The CDR3 DNA is TGCAGCGTTGAGTTTACCCTGCCAGGGGGCGGCACAGATACGCAGTATTTT. Protein product: CSVEFTLPGGGTDTQYF.

The chain is built from TRBV27 and TRBJ1-2, with 9 bases identical to TRBD1. The germline V gene has CDR1 MNHEY and CDR2 SMNVEV (reference sequence). This CDR3 spans 13 amino acids. V lost 5 bases to trimming and J lost 3 bases; unmatched junction nucleotides: 1. The CDR3 DNA is TGTGCCAGCAGTGGGACAGGGCACTATGGCTACACCTTC. Residues: CASSGTGHYGYTF.

The chain is built from TRBV30 and TRBJ1-1; 10 bases align to TRBD1. Germline trimming cut 6 bases from V and 4 bases from J; bases unmatched to any gene: 2. Germline loops: CDR1 GTSNPN, CDR2 SVGIG (reference sequence). The CDR3 runs 12 residues. Here the CDR3 DNA reads TGTGCCTGCCGGACAGGGGGCACTGAAGCTTTCTTT. It specifies CACRTGGTEAFF.

A single count supports this clone. CDR3 coding DNA: TGTGCCAGCAGACCGGACAGGCTTTCCTATGGCTACACCTTC. It yields the protein CASRPDRLSYGYTF. V usage is TRBV6-6 and J usage is TRBJ1-2; 7 nucleotides line up with TRBD1. In germline, CDR1 is MNHNY, CDR2 SVGAGI (reference sequence). The CDR3 covers 14 residues. Losses at the gene ends were 6 bases for V and 4 bases for J; bases not matched to a gene: 8.

The V call is TRBV4-1, the J call TRBJ2-7; 14 bases line up with TRBD2. The CDR3 consists of 16 residues. Germline CDR1 MGHRA, CDR2 YSYEKL. The V and J ends lost 1 base and 3 bases, in that order; junction bases with no gene match: 2. CDR3 protein: CASSQVGTSGGYEQYF. CDR3 nucleotide sequence: TGCGCCAGCAGCCAAGTGGGGACTAGCGGGGGCTACGAGCAGTACTTC.

This clone was observed once. CDR3 sequence: CASSQTQGSDTQYF. The CDR3 coding sequence is TGCGCCAGCAGCCAGACACAGGGGTCAGATACGCAGTATTTT. The chain joins TRBV4-1 to TRBJ2-3, with TRBD1 identical over 7 bases. V lost 3 bases, J lost 4 bases, and 4 bases stayed unmatched. CDR1 is MGHRA and CDR2 is YSYEKL in the germline V gene. The CDR3 loop spans 14 amino acids.

This clone was observed a handful of times. This chain links TRBV15 with TRBJ2-7, with D perhaps matching TRBD1 (5 bases). Trimming left V 4 bases short and J 4 bases short, with 8 bases between. Germline V gives CDR1 LNHNV, CDR2 YYDKDF (reference sequence). This CDR3 is 12 amino acids long. CDR3 in amino acids: CATSNTGYEQYF. The CDR3 bases are TGTGCCACCAGCAACACAGGTTACGAGCAGTACTTC. The whole variable domain, filled in from reference TRBV15 and TRBJ2-7, reads DAMVIQNPRYQVTQFGKPVTLSCSQTLNHNVMYWYQQKSSQAPKLLFHYYDKDFNNEADTPDNFQSRRPNTSFCFLDIRSPGLGDTAMYLCATSNTGYEQYFGPGTRLTVT.

The CDR3 reads CASSVGQAAGEQYF. In DNA form, the CDR3 reads TGTGCCAGCAGCGTAGGACAGGCGGCAGGCGAGCAGTACTTC. The rearrangement joins TRBV9 to TRBJ2-7, with D possibly TRBD1 on 6 matching bases. V was trimmed by 0 bases and J by 6 bases, leaving 13 bases between them. CDR1 and CDR2 (germline): SGDLS, YYNGEE. The CDR3 has 14 amino acids.

This chain links TRBV28 with TRBJ1-1, with 8 nucleotides matching TRBD1. V lost 7 bases to trimming and J lost 0 bases; unmatched junction nucleotides: 4. Germline CDR1 and CDR2: MDHEN and SYDVKM. The CDR3 consists of 14 residues. The CDR3 bases are TGTGCCAGCATTGAGGACAGGGTGAACACTGAAGCTTTCTTT. It yields the protein CASIEDRVNTEAFF.

This chain joins TRBV28 and TRBJ1-5; weak D call: TRBD1 (5 bases). The CDR3 covers 12 residues. Germline CDR1 and CDR2: MDHEN and SYDVKM. Trimming cost V 7 bases and J 7 bases, with 11 bases left between them. In nucleotides, the CDR3 is TGTGCCAGCACGGTCGGGGGGCAGCCCCAGCATTTT. It is translated as CASTVGGQPQHF.

A single count supports this clone. This rearrangement joins TRBV5-1 to TRBJ2-3; D is ambiguous. The CDR3 consists of 16 residues. Germline CDR1 SGHRS, CDR2 YFSETQ. The V gene lost 0 bases and the J gene lost 6 bases, with 17 bases spanning the gap. The CDR3 is CASSLVAQALRDTQYF. Written as DNA, the CDR3 is TGCGCCAGCAGCTTGGTCGCCCAGGCACTCCGTGATACGCAGTATTTT.

The genes are TRBV10-1 and TRBJ2-7, with a weak D call TRBD1 (6 bases). Germline CDR1 WNHNN, CDR2 SYGVQD (reference sequence). The CDR3 is 13 residues long. Trimming cost V 4 bases and J 5 bases, with 12 bases left between them. The CDR3 sequence is CASSGNRENEQYF. In DNA, the CDR3 is TGCGCCAGCAGTGGTAACAGGGAAAACGAGCAGTACTTC.